Each of the 6 T cell receptor beta chains below was sequenced from the same sample in a study of blood T cell repertoires in COVID-19 (dated by TCRdb to about 2020). The receptor library was made with the immunoSEQ multiplex PCR assay. TCRdb re-hosts the immuneACCESS table, in-frame sequences only. Its copies lack some clones; in the studies checked, an unresolved V gene accounts for under half of them, and the cause for the rest is not known. The sample records 120,000 to 150,000 clones, around 87% of which are singletons. Around 3.3% of the sample rests with the top ten. The sample consisted of peripheral blood. The source of these receptors is a woman aged 55-75 years with active COVID-19.

This clone was detected once. This chain joins TRBV3-1 (or the pseudogene TRBV3-2) and TRBJ2-5, with D perhaps TRBD1 (6 bases). The CDR3 loop spans 13 amino acids. Germline CDR1 reads LGHDT; CDR2 reads YNNKEL (reference sequence). V gave up 4 bases and J gave up 5 bases, with 11 bases separating them. The CDR3 protein is CASSRGPKETQYF. The CDR3 DNA reads TGTGCCAGCAGCCGGGGGCCTAAGGAGACCCAGTACTTC.

This chain joins TRBV10-3 and TRBJ2-1, with a possible D match to TRBD2 (5 bases). The CDR3 covers 16 residues. Germline V lookup: CDR1 ENHRY, CDR2 SYGVKD. V was clipped by 4 bases and J by 0 bases, with 13 bases between them. This CDR3 is CAISGLASLSYNEQFF. The CDR3 region has the DNA TGTGCCATCAGTGGCCTAGCCTCGCTCTCCTACAATGAGCAGTTCTTC.

The rearrangement joins TRBV7-3 to TRBJ1-1; D perhaps matches TRBD1 (5 bases). V lost 4 bases, J lost 0 bases, and 18 bases lay in between. The CDR3 is 17 amino acids. Germline values: CDR1 SGHTA, CDR2 FQGTGA. The CDR3 sequence is CASSSSGGLGMNTEAFF. The CDR3 DNA follows: TGTGCCAGCAGCTCCTCTGGGGGGTTAGGGATGAACACTGAAGCTTTCTTT.

The chain joins TRBV10-3 to TRBJ1-2, with D possibly TRBD1 on 5 matching bases. This CDR3 comprises 13 residues. Germline values: CDR1 ENHRY, CDR2 SYGVKD. The V end lost 0 bases, the J end lost 8 bases, and 10 bases lay between the germline ends. The CDR3 region has the DNA TGTGCCATCAGTGAGTCGGGGGGTGTGGGCTACACCTTC. The encoded protein is CAISESGGVGYTF.

With regard to this clone: At one boundary the junction diverges from the germline segment, which might be a read error. The V and J genes are TRBV11-2 and TRBJ1-3; 9 bases are shared with TRBD1. Germline CDR1 is SGHAT and CDR2 is FQNNGV. The CDR3 contains 13 residues. The CDR3: CASRRLGTGLRRF. CDR3 DNA: TGTGCCAGCAGGCGTCTAGGGACAGGGCTACGCCGTTTT.

This chain uses TRBV5-1 with TRBJ2-3; 13 nucleotides match TRBD2. This CDR3 is 15 amino acids long. Germline CDR1 is SGHRS and CDR2 is YFSETQ. With V trimmed by 5 bases and J by 8 bases, 8 bases remained unmatched. As DNA, the CDR3 is TGCGCCAGCAGGTTCGGGACTAGCGGGGTCGGTACGCAGTATTTT. As protein: CASRFGTSGVGTQYF.